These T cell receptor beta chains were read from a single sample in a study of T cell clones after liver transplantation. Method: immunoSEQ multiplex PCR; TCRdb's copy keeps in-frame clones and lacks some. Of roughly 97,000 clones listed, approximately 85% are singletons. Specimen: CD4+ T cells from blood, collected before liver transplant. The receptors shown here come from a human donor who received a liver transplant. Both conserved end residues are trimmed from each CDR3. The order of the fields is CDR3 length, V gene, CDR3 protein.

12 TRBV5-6 ASSLTVSSGGYT
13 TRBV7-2 ASSSPGQPSYEQY
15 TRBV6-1 ASSEKREGLSNQPQH
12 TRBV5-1 ASSFGGRADTQY
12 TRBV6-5 ASQASLGKNIQY
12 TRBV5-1 ASSLGQASYGYT
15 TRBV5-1 ASSLDALSGSADTQY
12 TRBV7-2 ASSLDGAKNIQY
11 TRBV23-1 ASSQSGHFLQY
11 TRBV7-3 ASSTSNTDTQY
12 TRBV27 ASSRQGGGEKLF
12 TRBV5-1 ASSLEAVGGKQY
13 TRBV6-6 ASSYSWGPDQPQH
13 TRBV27 ASSFLGTERGGYT
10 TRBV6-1 ASGQGPGELF
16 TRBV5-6 ASSLLVSGRNSKNIQY
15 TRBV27 ASSFRQAFATNEKLF
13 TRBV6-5 ASNPGQGSRAEQY
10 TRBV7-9 ASSFAETLQH
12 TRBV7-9 ASSLQGAGNTIY
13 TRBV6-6 ASSYGGQSNQPQH
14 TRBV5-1 ASSLGQGLRTGELF
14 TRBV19 ASSMVGRGLNNEQF
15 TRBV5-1 ASSTGTSGRTYNEQF
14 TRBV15 ATSSWGQGANQPQH
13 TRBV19 ASSTSRAPIGGYT
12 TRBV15 ATSRDEGGETQY
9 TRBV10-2 ASRAGGTQY
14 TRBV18 ASFGQGARRYYEQY
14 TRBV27 ASSLAGAPPAEGYT
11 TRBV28 ASSAYRVREQY
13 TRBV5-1 ASSLRQGSEEKLF
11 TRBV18 ASSRDPNYGYT
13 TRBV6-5 ASSPGWLRNTEAF
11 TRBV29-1 SVKPGQGSQQY
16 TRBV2 ASSEALRLAGITDTQY
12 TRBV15 ATSRGLNNSPLH
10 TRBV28 ASASIRDEQY
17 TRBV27 ASSAGGAGELSGANVLT
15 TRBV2 ASRSLSQGAGNSPLH
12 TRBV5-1 ASSLGEGVTEAF
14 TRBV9 ASSPHQRGAREKLF
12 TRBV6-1 ASNDRGMNTEAF
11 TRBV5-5 ASSLVGANEQF
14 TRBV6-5 ASSSTGRGSYNEQF
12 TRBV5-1 ASSLPGQGGEQY
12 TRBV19 ASSITGAGTEAF
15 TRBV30 AWSLIRTGWANEKLF
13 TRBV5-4 ASSPVGAGANVLT
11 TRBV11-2 ASSKGQSYGYT
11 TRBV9 ASSVGIVGEQY
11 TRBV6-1 ASSEVYTDTQY
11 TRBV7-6 ASSKTPQETQY
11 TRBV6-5 ASSYSTYSPLH
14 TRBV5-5 ASSFRDRPRSDEQF
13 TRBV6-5 ASSRGLLERVGYT